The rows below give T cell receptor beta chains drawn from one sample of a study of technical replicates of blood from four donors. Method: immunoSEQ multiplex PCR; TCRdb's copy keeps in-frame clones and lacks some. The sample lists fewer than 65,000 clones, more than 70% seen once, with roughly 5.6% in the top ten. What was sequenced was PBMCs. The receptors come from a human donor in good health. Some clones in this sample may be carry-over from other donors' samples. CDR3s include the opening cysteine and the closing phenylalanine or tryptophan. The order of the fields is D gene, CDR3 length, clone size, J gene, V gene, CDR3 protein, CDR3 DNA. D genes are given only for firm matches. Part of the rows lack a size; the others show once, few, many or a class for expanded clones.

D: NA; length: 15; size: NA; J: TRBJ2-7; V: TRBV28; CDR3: CASSPDWDIPYEQYF; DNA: TGTGCCAGCAGTCCCGACTGGGACATTCCCTACGAGCAGTACTTC
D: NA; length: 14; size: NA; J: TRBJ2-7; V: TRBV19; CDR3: CASSIERGSYEQYF; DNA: TGTGCCAGTAGTATAGAAAGGGGCTCCTACGAGCAGTACTTC
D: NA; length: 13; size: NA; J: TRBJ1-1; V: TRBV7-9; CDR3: CASSSAREIEAFF; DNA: TGTGCCAGCAGCTCGGCAAGGGAGATTGAAGCTTTCTTT
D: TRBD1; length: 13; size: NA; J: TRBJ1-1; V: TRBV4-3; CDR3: CASSQRTGLEAFF; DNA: TGCGCCAGCAGCCAAAGGACAGGGCTCGAAGCTTTCTTT
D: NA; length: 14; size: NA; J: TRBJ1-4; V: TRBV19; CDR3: CASSRGQNNEKLFF; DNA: TGTGCCAGTAGTCGCGGACAGAATAATGAAAAACTGTTTTTT
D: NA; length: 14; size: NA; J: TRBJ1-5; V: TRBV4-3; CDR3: CASSQEPGGQPQHF; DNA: TGCGCCAGCAGCCAGGAACCCGGGGGTCAGCCCCAGCATTTT
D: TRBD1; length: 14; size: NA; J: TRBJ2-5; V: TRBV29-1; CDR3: CSSPPRQGEETQYF; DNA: TGCAGCTCCCCCCCAAGACAGGGGGAGGAGACCCAGTACTTC
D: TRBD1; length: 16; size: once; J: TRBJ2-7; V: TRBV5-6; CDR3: CASRSNYRGSKDEQYF; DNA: TGTGCCAGTCGCTCCAATTACAGGGGGAGCAAGGACGAGCAGTACTTC
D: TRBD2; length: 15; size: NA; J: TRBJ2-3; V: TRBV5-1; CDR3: CASSFRDYRTDTQYF; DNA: TGCGCCAGCAGCTTCCGGGACTATCGCACAGATACGCAGTATTTT
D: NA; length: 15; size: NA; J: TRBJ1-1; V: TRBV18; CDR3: CASSPPGVRDTEAFF; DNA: TGTGCCAGCTCACCCCCAGGGGTGAGGGACACTGAAGCTTTCTTT
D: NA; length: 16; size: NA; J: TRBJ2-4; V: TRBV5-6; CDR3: CASSDHRGLAKNIQYF; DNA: TGTGCCAGCAGCGACCACAGGGGACTAGCCAAAAACATTCAGTACTTC
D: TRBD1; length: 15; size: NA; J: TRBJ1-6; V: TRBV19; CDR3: CASSIPRQGATTLHF; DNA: TGTGCCAGTAGTATCCCCAGACAGGGGGCGACGACCCTCCACTTT
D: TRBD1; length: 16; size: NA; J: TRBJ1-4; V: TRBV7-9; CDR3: CASSVTGTGTNEKLFF; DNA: TGTGCCAGCAGCGTGACCGGGACAGGGACTAATGAAAAACTGTTTTTT
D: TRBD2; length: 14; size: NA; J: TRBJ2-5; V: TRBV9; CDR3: CASSADWGGETQYF; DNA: TGTGCCAGCAGCGCTGATTGGGGGGGAGAGACCCAGTACTTC
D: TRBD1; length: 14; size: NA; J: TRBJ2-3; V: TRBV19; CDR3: CASRRGQGIHTQYF; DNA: TGTGCCAGTAGAAGGGGGCAAGGGATACATACGCAGTATTTT
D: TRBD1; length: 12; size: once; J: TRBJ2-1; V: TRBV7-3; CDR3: CASSSPGQGQFF; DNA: TGTGCCAGCAGCTCCCCCGGACAGGGGCAGTTCTTC
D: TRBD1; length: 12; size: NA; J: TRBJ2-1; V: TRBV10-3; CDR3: CAGGQGYNEQFF; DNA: TGTGCCGGAGGACAGGGCTACAATGAGCAGTTCTTC
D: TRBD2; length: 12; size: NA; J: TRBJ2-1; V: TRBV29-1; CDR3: CSVATSGTQGFF; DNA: TGCAGCGTTGCAACTAGCGGTACCCAGGGGTTCTTC
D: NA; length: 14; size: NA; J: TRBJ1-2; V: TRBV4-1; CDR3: CASSEFGNREGYTF; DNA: TGCGCCAGCAGCGAATTCGGGAACCGAGAAGGCTACACCTTC
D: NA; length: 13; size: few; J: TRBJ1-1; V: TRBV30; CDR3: CAWSGQMNTEAFF; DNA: TGTGCCTGGAGTGGACAGATGAACACTGAAGCTTTCTTT
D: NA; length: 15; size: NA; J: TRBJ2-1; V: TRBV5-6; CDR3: CASTMGGAQYNEQFF; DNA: TGTGCCAGCACCATGGGGGGGGCGCAGTACAATGAGCAGTTCTTC
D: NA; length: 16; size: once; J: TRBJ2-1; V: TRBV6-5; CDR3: CASSYPPPGRYNEQFF; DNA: TGTGCCAGCAGTTACCCTCCCCCGGGGAGATACAATGAGCAGTTCTTC
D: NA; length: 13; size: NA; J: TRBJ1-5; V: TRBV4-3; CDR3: CASSGRTDQPQHF; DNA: TGCGCCAGCAGCGGACGGACAGATCAGCCCCAGCATTTT
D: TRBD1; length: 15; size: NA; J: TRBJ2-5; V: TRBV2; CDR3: CASSWTGGGQETQYF; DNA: TGTGCCAGCAGTTGGACAGGGGGCGGTCAAGAGACCCAGTACTTC
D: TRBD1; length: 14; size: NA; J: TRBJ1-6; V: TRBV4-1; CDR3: CASGDRGGFSPLHF; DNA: TGCGCCAGCGGGGACAGGGGAGGTTTCTCACCCCTCCACTTT
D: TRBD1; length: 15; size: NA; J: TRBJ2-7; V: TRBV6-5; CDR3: CASSYSWGQGYEQYF; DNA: TGTGCCAGCAGTTACTCTTGGGGACAGGGCTACGAGCAGTACTTC
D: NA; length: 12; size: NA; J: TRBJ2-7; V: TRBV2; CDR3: CASRQEPYEQYF; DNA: TGTGCCAGCAGACAAGAACCCTACGAGCAGTACTTC
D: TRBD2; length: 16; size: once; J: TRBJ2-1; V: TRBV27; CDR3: CASSFWTSRTYNEQFF; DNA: TGTGCCAGCAGTTTTTGGACTAGCAGAACCTACAATGAGCAGTTCTTC
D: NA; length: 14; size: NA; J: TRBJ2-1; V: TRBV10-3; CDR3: CANAPGLMGNEQFF; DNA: TGTGCCAACGCCCCGGGACTTATGGGCAATGAGCAGTTCTTC
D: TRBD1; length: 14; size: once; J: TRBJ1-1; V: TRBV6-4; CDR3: CASRLGQGETEAFF; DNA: TGTGCCAGCAGATTGGGACAGGGGGAAACTGAAGCTTTCTTT
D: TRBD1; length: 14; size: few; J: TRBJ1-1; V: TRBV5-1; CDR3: CASSVQGGNTEAFF; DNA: TGCGCCAGCAGCGTACAGGGGGGGAACACTGAAGCTTTCTTT
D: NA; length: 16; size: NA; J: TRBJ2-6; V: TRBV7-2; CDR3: CASSFSSLLGANVLTF; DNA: TGTGCCAGCAGCTTTTCTTCTCTCCTCGGGGCCAACGTCCTGACTTTC
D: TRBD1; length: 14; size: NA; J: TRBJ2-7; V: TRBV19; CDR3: CASSKWDSTYEQYF; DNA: TGTGCCAGTAGTAAGTGGGACAGCACCTACGAGCAGTACTTC
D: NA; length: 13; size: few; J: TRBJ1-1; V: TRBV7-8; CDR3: CASSLSQGTEAFF; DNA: TGTGCCAGCAGCTTGTCCCAGGGCACTGAAGCTTTCTTT
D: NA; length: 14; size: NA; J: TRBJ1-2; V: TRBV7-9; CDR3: CASSLDMFNYGYTF; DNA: TGTGCCAGCAGCTTAGACATGTTTAACTATGGCTACACCTTC
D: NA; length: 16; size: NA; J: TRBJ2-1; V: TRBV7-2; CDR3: CASSLGLGYSGIEQFF; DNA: TGTGCCAGCAGCTTAGGTCTAGGCTATTCCGGAATTGAGCAGTTCTTC
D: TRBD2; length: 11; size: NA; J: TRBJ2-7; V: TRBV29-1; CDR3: CSVGLAYEQYF; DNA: TGCAGCGTTGGACTAGCTTACGAGCAGTACTTC
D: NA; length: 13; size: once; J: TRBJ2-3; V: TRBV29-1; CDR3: CSVVMGAADTQYF; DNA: TGCAGCGTTGTTATGGGGGCGGCAGATACGCAGTATTTT
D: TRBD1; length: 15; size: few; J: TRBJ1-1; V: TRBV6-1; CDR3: CASSGDRGPNTEAFF; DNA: TGTGCCAGCAGTGGCGACAGGGGACCTAACACTGAAGCTTTCTTT
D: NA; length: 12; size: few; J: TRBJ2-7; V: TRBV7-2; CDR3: CALAVGPYEQYF; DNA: TGTGCCTTAGCGGTTGGTCCCTACGAGCAGTACTTC
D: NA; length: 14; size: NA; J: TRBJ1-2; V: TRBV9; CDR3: CASSVDFGSVGYTF; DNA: TGTGCCAGCAGCGTAGATTTTGGGAGTGTCGGCTACACCTTC